The clone carrying this T cell receptor (beta chain) turned up a few times. The target antigen is unknown. Other autoimmune diseases, uncontrolled infections, pregnancy or lactation ruled patients out of participation. Clinical symptoms, serum thyroxine, TRAb, thyroid ultrasound and orbital computed tomography determined diagnosis. The data stem from a study of Graves' ophthalmopathy and Graves' hyperthyroidism. About the study: Before any treatment was given, at initial diagnosis, peripheral blood was collected.

Findings and caveats of the study: With just under 90% sensitivity and 81.08% specificity, a 13-signature model separated ophthalmopathy from stable hyperthyroidism.

As the template, RNA transcripts were used to amplify TCR beta CDR3 regions. HTBI-primed first-round RT-PCR preceded second-round multiplex PCR. TCRdb ran MiXCR on the multiplex PCR reads and lists one entry per CDR3 protein. Of around 600,000 distinct CDR3 sequences in the sample, approximately 39% were seen once. Trimming left V 8 bases short and J 0 bases short, with 10 bases between. CDR1 and CDR2 (germline): DFQATT, SNEGSKA (reference sequence). This CDR3 has 12 amino acids. Sequences were obtained from peripheral blood. The chain employs TRBV20-1 and TRBJ1-1; D unclear. The TCR originated in an adult man with Graves' ophthalmopathy. The CDR3 spells CSLDGVNTEAFF. DNA of the CDR3: TGCAGTTTAGATGGGGTGAACACTGAAGCTTTCTTT.